The next 16 T cell receptor beta chains were all read from a single sample in a study of identical twins. TCRdb reanalysed the 5' RACE reads using MiXCR and keeps one entry per CDR3 protein. Of about 530,000 distinct CDR3 sequences in the sample, more than 20% are singletons; the top ten hold 0.4% to 0.6%. The same sample was also used in a study of yellow fever vaccine responses in identical twins.

Sequencing was performed on CD4+ T cells sorted from blood. Source of these receptors: a woman between 18 and 30 years old in good health.

The V call is TRBV2, the J call TRBJ2-1; TRBD2 matches 8 bases. Germline-derived CDR1 and CDR2 are SNHLY and FYNNEI. V was clipped by 3 bases and J by 16 bases; unmatched bases: 8. The CDR3 is 12 amino acids. The CDR3 region has the DNA TGTGCCAGCAGTGATGTGGACGGGGGGGGATTCTTC. Translating gives CASSDVDGGGFF. Filled out from reference TRBV2 and TRBJ2-1, the complete variable domain reads EPEVTQTPSHQVTQMGQEVILRCVPISNHLYFYWYRQILGQKVEFLVSFYNNEISEKSEIFDDQFSVERPDGSNFTLKIRSTKLEDSAMYFCASSDVDGGGFFGPGTRLTVL.

This clonotype was found a few times. V gene TRBV2 combines with J gene TRBJ2-1; 10 bases fit TRBD2. Per the germline V gene, CDR1 is SNHLY and CDR2 is FYNNEI. J was trimmed by 8 bases and V by 5 bases; bases with no gene match: 9. The CDR3 is 15 amino acids. The CDR3 loop reads CASSRLAGPYDEQFF. The DNA of the CDR3 is TGTGCCAGCAGTAGACTAGCGGGCCCTTATGATGAGCAGTTCTTC.

The chain links TRBV29-1 to TRBJ2-3; 7 bases match TRBD2. The length of the CDR3 is 14 residues. Germline V CDR1 and CDR2: SQVTM, ANQGSEA. Unmatched junction bases numbered 7, after V lost 1 base and J lost 6 bases. This CDR3 is CSVEVVGGTDTQYF. CDR3 coding DNA: TGCAGCGTTGAAGTGGTGGGAGGGACCGATACGCAGTATTTT.

This clonotype has a handful of counts. The gene calls are TRBV20-1 and TRBJ2-5, with 12 bases identical to TRBD2. Germline CDR1 and CDR2: DFQATT and SNEGSKA (reference sequence). Trimming at V came to 0 bases and at J to 5 bases, leaving 7 bases not matched to a gene. CDR3 length: 16 amino acids. In DNA, the CDR3 is TGCAGTGCTAGAGATCGGACTAGCGGGGTTGGGGAGACCCAGTACTTC. As protein: CSARDRTSGVGETQYF.

The chain joins TRBV24-1 to TRBJ2-7, with a possible D match to TRBD1 (5 bases). In germline, CDR1 is KGHDR, CDR2 SFDVKD. Trimming left V 1 base short and J 1 base short, with 13 bases between. The length of the CDR3 is 16 residues. The CDR3 spells CATSDFGSAGSYEQYF. DNA for the CDR3: TGTGCCACCAGTGATTTTGGATCGGCAGGGTCCTACGAGCAGTACTTC.

This chain uses TRBV5-6 with TRBJ2-2; 14 nucleotides line up with TRBD2. Germline V gene lookup returns CDR1 SGHDT and CDR2 YYEEEE. The V and J ends lost 0 bases and 5 bases, in that order; junction bases with no gene match: 3. This CDR3 contains 17 residues. In nucleotides, the CDR3 is TGTGCCAGCAGCTTGGAGGGACTAGCGGGGGTGACCGGGGAGCTGTTTTTT. Translated, it gives CASSLEGLAGVTGELFF.

This clonotype was counted only a few times. This sequence joins TRBV20-1 and TRBJ2-7; TRBD2 aligns across 15 bases. The CDR3 is 15 residues long. The V gene's germline CDR1 is DFQATT and CDR2 SNEGSKA (reference sequence). V dropped 5 bases and J dropped 7; count of bases not matched to a gene: 9. The CDR3 nucleotides are TGCAGTGCTGGACTAGCGGGGGGGCAGCTGAGGGAGCAGTACGTC. This sequence encodes CSAGLAGGQLREQYV.

The rearrangement uses TRBV12-3 or TRBV12-4 and TRBJ2-2, with 7 bases aligning to TRBD1. V was clipped by 11 bases and J by 10 bases; unmatched bases: 10. The CDR3 is 12 residues long. CDR3 amino acids: CAGSTGLEELFF. CDR3 in DNA: TGTGCCGGATCGACAGGGCTTGAGGAGCTGTTTTTT.

This clonotype was counted only a few times. One junction end disagrees with the germline gene, perhaps due to a read error. V usage is TRBV28 and J usage is TRBJ1-5; D may be TRBD1 (6 bases). The germline V gene encodes CDR1 MDHEN and CDR2 SYDVKM. CDR3 length: 17 residues. The CDR3 spells CASSRHWGTFSNQPQHF. The CDR3 DNA follows: TGTGCCAGCAGCCGACACTGGGGGACATTTAGCAATCAACCCCAGCATTTT.

This clonotype was counted only a few times. J is TRBJ2-7 and V is TRBV4-2, with D possibly being TRBD1 (5 bases). The V and J ends lost 0 bases and 5 bases respectively, with 11 bases between them. Germline V gene sequence: CDR1 LGHNA, CDR2 YNFKEQ. CDR3 length: 14 amino acids. The CDR3 loop reads CASSQDTSRDEQYF. The CDR3 DNA sequence: TGTGCCAGCAGCCAAGACACCTCCAGGGACGAGCAGTACTTC.

There are a few counts of this clonotype. CDR3 in amino acids: CATNQETQYF. The CDR3 DNA follows: TGTGCCACCAATCAAGAGACCCAGTACTTC. This chain joins TRBV28 and TRBJ2-5; D is undetermined. From germline, CDR1 is MDHEN and CDR2 SYDVKM. This CDR3 has 10 amino acids. V shed 10 bases and J shed 2 bases, with 5 bases lying between them.

This clonotype was observed a few times. V usage is TRBV20-1 and J usage is TRBJ2-7; 7 bases match TRBD1. V lost 1 base and J lost 5; bases outside the gene matches: 17. Looked up from germline, CDR1 is DFQATT and CDR2 is SNEGSKA (reference sequence). CDR3 length: 17 residues. CDR3 residues: CSARAIPGTVNIDEQYF. In nucleotides, the CDR3 is TGCAGTGCTAGAGCCATACCCGGGACAGTCAACATCGACGAGCAGTACTTC.

This chain connects TRBV18 to TRBJ2-1, with D possibly being TRBD1 (7 bases). CDR3 length: 17 amino acids. Germline CDR1 reads KGHSH; CDR2 reads LQKENI. V lost 2 bases and J lost 6, with 20 bases in between. CDR3 loop: CASSPIIPRQGGNEQFF. CDR3 in DNA: TGTGCCAGCTCACCAATTATTCCGCGGCAGGGGGGCAATGAGCAGTTCTTC.

The chain has TRBV11-1 and TRBJ2-2; 11 positions match TRBD2. With 5 bases clipped from V and 2 bases from J, the junction kept 13 bases outside the gene matches. The germline CDR1 and CDR2 sequences are SGHAT and FQDESV (reference sequence). The CDR3 has 19 residues. In DNA form, the CDR3 reads TGTGCCAGCAGCCCCCTATTGGGGACTAGCGGAGTTAACACCGGGGAGCTGTTTTTT. Translated: CASSPLLGTSGVNTGELFF.

This clonotype was seen a handful of times. The chain is built from TRBV24-1 and TRBJ1-5, with no clear D. Between the trimmed V and J ends, which lost 6 bases and 7 bases, there was a span of 15 bases. CDR3 length: 14 amino acids. Germline V lookup: CDR1 KGHDR, CDR2 SFDVKD. The DNA of the CDR3 is TGTGCCACCAGTCACGGGGTAGTTAACCAGCCCCAGCATTTT. Amino acid sequence: CATSHGVVNQPQHF.

This clonotype was observed a few times. The V gene is TRBV18, the J gene TRBJ2-7; 8 bases are a match to TRBD2. V dropped 1 base and J dropped 3; count of bases not matched to a gene: 8. Per the germline V gene, CDR1 is KGHSH and CDR2 is LQKENI. This CDR3 spans 16 amino acids. The CDR3 sequence: CASSPLSAGGRYEQYF. CDR3 in DNA: TGTGCCAGCTCACCACTCTCGGCGGGAGGCCGCTACGAGCAGTACTTC. Drawing the rest from reference TRBV18 and TRBJ2-7, the complete variable domain is NAGVMQNPRHLVRRRGQEARLRCSPMKGHSHVYWYRQLPEEGLKFMVYLQKENIIDESGMPKERFSAEFPKEGPSILRIQQVVRGDSAAYFCASSPLSAGGRYEQYFGPGTRLTVT.